This T cell receptor beta chain was sequenced for a study of blood T cell repertoires in COVID-19. Followed over time, Seattle patients had been enrolled while infection was active. TCRdb's copy holds only in-frame clones and misses some; the assay was immunoSEQ multiplex PCR. Of about 160,000 clones listed, roughly 90% are singletons. This clone was counted a few times. V shed 4 bases and J 10 bases; nucleotides not matched to a gene: 7. In germline, CDR1 is MNHEY, CDR2 SMNVEV (reference sequence). The length of the CDR3 is 15 residues. The sequenced sample consisted of peripheral blood. This TCR came from a man aged 30 to 45 with COVID-19, enrolled during active disease. J is TRBJ1-6 and V is TRBV27; the match to TRBD1 covers 10 bases. The CDR3 region has the DNA TGTGCCAGCAGTTCGCTCGGGACAGGGGTATCACCCCTCCACTTT. It specifies CASSSLGTGVSPLHF.